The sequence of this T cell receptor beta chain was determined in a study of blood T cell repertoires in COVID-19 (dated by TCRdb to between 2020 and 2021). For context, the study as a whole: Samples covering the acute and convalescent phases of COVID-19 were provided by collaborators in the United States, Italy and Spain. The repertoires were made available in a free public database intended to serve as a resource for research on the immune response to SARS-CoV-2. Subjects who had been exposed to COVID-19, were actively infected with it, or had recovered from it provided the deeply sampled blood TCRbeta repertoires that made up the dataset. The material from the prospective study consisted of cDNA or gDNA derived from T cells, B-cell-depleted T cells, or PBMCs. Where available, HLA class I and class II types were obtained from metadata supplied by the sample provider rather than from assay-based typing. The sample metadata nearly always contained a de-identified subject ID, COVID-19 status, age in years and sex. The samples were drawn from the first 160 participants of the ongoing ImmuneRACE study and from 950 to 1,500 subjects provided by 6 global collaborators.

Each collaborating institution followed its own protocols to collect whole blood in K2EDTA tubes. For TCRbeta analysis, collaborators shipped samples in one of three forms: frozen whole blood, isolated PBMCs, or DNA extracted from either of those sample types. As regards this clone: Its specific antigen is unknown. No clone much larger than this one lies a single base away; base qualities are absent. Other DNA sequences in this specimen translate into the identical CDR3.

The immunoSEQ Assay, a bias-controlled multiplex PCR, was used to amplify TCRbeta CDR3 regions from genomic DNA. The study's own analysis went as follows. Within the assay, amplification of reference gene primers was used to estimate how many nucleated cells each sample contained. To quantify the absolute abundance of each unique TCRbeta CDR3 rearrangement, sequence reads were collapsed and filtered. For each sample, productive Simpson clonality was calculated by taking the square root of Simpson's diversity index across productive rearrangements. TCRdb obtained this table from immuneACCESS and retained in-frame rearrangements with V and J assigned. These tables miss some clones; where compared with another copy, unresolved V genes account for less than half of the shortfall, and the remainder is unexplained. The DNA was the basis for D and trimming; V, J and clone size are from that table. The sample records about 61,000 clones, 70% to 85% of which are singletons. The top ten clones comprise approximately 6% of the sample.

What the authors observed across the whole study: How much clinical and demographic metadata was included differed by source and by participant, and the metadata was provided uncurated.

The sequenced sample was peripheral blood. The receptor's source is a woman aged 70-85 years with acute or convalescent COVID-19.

The DNA is as follows: TGTGCCAGCAGCTTGGCCGCAGGGGGGACTGAAGCTTTCTTT. The encoded protein is CASSLAAGGTEAFF. The chain employs TRBV5-5 and TRBJ1-1, with 7 middle bases fitting TRBD1. V loses 0 bases at its end and J loses 5 bases; junction bases beyond the gene matches: 4. The CDR3, cysteine through phenylalanine, is 14 amino acids long. Only the CDR3 DNA stays, 42 bases, in frame from base 1. Looking up the germline V gene (reference sequence) yields CDR1 SGHKS and CDR2 YYEKEE.